The 16 T cell receptor beta chains presented below share a single source sample, sequenced in a study of beta chain features in type 1 diabetes. The investigators reverse transcribed all of the isolated RNA, so they sequenced expressed TCRB transcripts. Only in-frame clones appear in the TCRdb table, and some are missing; sequencing was by immunoSEQ multiplex PCR. The sample holds 430,000 or so clones, over 10% seen once. Material: naive CD4+ T cells from blood. Receptors originate from a woman aged 18-29 years in good health.

This clone was counted between two and nine times. This rearrangement joins TRBV7-2 to TRBJ1-2, with D unclear. Trimming pared 1 base from V and 4 bases from J, leaving 10 bases between. The CDR3 loop spans 14 amino acids. Germline V gene lookup returns CDR1 SGHTA and CDR2 FQGNSA. The CDR3 sequence is CASSLEGTVYGYTF. The CDR3 coding sequence is TGTGCCAGCAGCTTAGAGGGCACCGTCTATGGCTACACCTTC.

Only a few counts were recorded for this clone. The chain has TRBV30 and TRBJ1-1; D ambiguous. Germline V lookup: CDR1 GTSNPN, CDR2 SVGIG (reference sequence). This CDR3 has 15 residues. The V gene lost 1 base and the J gene lost 2 bases, with 14 bases spanning the gap. The CDR3 DNA follows: TGTGCCTGGAGTGGCGGCGAAACAGCAAACACTGAAGCTTTCTTT. Amino acid sequence: CAWSGGETANTEAFF.

This clone was picked up a small number of times. The DNA for the CDR3 is TGTGCCAGCGGCACCCCCACGCAGTACGTC. Its translation: CASGTPTQYV. The J gene is TRBJ2-7, the V gene TRBV28; D uncertain. The V end was cut by 8 bases, the J end by 9 bases, with 11 bases between. The germline V gene encodes CDR1 MDHEN and CDR2 SYDVKM. This CDR3 has 10 amino acids.

The rearrangement links TRBV29-1 to TRBJ2-1; D perhaps matches TRBD1 (5 bases). Trimming took 7 bases from V and 6 from J, leaving 19 bases between them. Germline V gives CDR1 SQVTM, CDR2 ANQGSEA. The CDR3 is 14 residues long. The CDR3 bases are TGCAGCGCCGACGCCCGGACAACTACCAATGAGCAGTTCTTC. Amino acids: CSADARTTTNEQFF.

This clone was detected only a few times. The V and J genes are TRBV30 and TRBJ2-1; D is unresolved. This CDR3 comprises 13 residues. The germline gives CDR1 GTSNPN, CDR2 SVGIG (reference sequence). V lost 8 bases, J lost 7 bases, and 18 bases lay in between. CDR3 residues: CAGSREVLNEQFF. CDR3 in DNA: TGTGCCGGATCTCGTGAGGTACTGAATGAGCAGTTCTTC.

The gene calls are TRBV2 and TRBJ1-2; tentative D call: TRBD1 (6 bases). Germline V CDR1 and CDR2: SNHLY, FYNNEI. This CDR3 is built from 15 residues. Trimming removed 6 bases at V and 2 bases at J, with 16 bases between. The CDR3 loop reads CASSARQAGNYGYTF. CDR3 bases: TGTGCCAGCAGCGCGCGACAGGCTGGAAACTATGGCTACACCTTC. The variable domain in full, completed from reference TRBV2 and TRBJ1-2, reads EPEVTQTPSHQVTQMGQEVILRCVPISNHLYFYWYRQILGQKVEFLVSFYNNEISEKSEIFDDQFSVERPDGSNFTLKIRSTKLEDSAMYFCASSARQAGNYGYTFGSGTRLTVV.

In its sample, this clone was seen a few times. This sample also contains other DNA sequences that code for the same CDR3. The rearrangement links TRBV7-9 to TRBJ1-1, with D possibly being TRBD1 (6 bases). Deletions cut 3 bases from V and 1 base from J, with 9 bases between. The germline V gene encodes CDR1 SEHNR and CDR2 FQNEAQ (reference sequence). The CDR3 length is 14 residues. CDR3 sequence: CASSLTGANTEAFF. CDR3 sequence (DNA): TGTGCCAGCAGCTTGACAGGAGCGAACACTGAAGCTTTCTTT.

The genes are TRBV10-3 and TRBJ2-7; D is unclear. The V end was cut by 9 bases, the J end by 2 bases, with 11 bases between. The CDR3 is 12 amino acids. From germline, CDR1 is ENHRY and CDR2 SYGVKD. The CDR3 nucleotides read TGTGCCATAGGACCCAGTACCTACGAGCAGTACGTC. Its protein is CAIGPSTYEQYV.

CDR3 nucleotides: TGTGCCAGCACCCAGGGCGGGGTCACCGGGGAGCTGTTTTTT. As protein: CASTQGGVTGELFF. V usage is TRBV14 and J usage is TRBJ2-2; TRBD2 might be the D (6 bases). CDR3 length: 14 residues. Trimming removed 7 bases from V and 4 bases from J, with 13 bases in between. Germline CDR1 and CDR2: SGHDN and FVKESK.

This clone was detected only a few times. The gene calls are TRBV15 and TRBJ1-2; tentatively, D is TRBD1 (5 bases). V lost 2 bases and J lost 2, with 6 bases in between. The CDR3 has 13 residues. Germline CDR1 reads LNHNV; CDR2 reads YYDKDF (reference sequence). CDR3 in DNA: TGTGCCACCAGCAGATCAGGGAACTATGGCTACACCTTC. This sequence encodes CATSRSGNYGYTF.

This chain joins TRBV11-3 and TRBJ1-2; TRBD1 is a possible D gene (5 bases). Germline CDR1 and CDR2: SGHNT and YENEEA. This CDR3 spans 13 amino acids. Trimming shortened V by 5 bases and J by 4 bases, and 11 bases separated the two germline ends. The chain's CDR3 is CASSRDLTYGYTF. As DNA, the CDR3 is TGTGCCAGCAGCAGGGACTTGACCTATGGCTACACCTTC.

This clone was found a few times. V gene TRBV5-1 combines with J gene TRBJ1-1; TRBD1 matches at 9 bases. CDR3 length: 14 residues. With 4 bases clipped from V and 0 bases from J, the junction kept 1 base outside the gene matches. Per the germline V gene, CDR1 is SGHRS and CDR2 is YFSETQ. CDR3 sequence: CASSRDRVNTEAFF. The CDR3 DNA follows: TGCGCCAGCAGCAGGGACAGGGTGAACACTGAAGCTTTCTTT.

This clone has only a few counts. The gene calls are TRBV28 and TRBJ2-7; tentatively, D is TRBD1 (8 bases). This CDR3 has 12 residues. The germline CDR1 and CDR2 sequences are MDHEN and SYDVKM. Trimming removed 10 bases from V and 4 bases from J, with 14 bases in between. In DNA, the CDR3 is TGTGCCACCGGACAGGGAGGGTACGAGCAGTACGTC. Translating gives CATGQGGYEQYV.

This clone was found a few times. The same CDR3 arises from other DNA sequences in this sample as well. This chain connects TRBV5-1 to TRBJ2-5; 9 positions match TRBD2. The CDR3 runs to 16 residues. V gave up 1 base and J gave up 0 bases; unmatched junction bases: 4. CDR1 and CDR2 from the germline V gene are SGHRS and YFSETQ. Here the CDR3 DNA reads TGCGCCAGCAGCTTGTTCCGCGGGAGGGACCAAGAGACCCAGTACTTC. Translation: CASSLFRGRDQETQYF.

This clone came up many times. V is TRBV13 and J is TRBJ2-1, with 7 bases lining up with TRBD1. CDR1 PRHDT and CDR2 FYEKMQ come from the germline V gene (reference sequence). The J segment lost 7 bases and the V segment lost 0 bases, leaving 6 bases of the junction unmatched. This CDR3 has 15 residues. CDR3 sequence: CASSLGTGKRNEQFF. The CDR3 DNA is TGTGCCAGCAGCTTAGGGACAGGGAAGAGAAATGAGCAGTTCTTC.

This clone was seen only a few times. The chain recombines TRBV18 with TRBJ2-3; the match to TRBD1 covers 9 bases. CDR3 length equals 15 residues. The germline V gene encodes CDR1 KGHSH and CDR2 LQKENI. The J segment lost 4 bases and the V segment lost 5 bases, leaving 7 bases of the junction unmatched. CDR3 sequence reads: CASSSWTGEADTQYF. DNA for the CDR3: TGTGCCAGCTCAAGTTGGACAGGGGAGGCAGATACGCAGTATTTT.